The 32 T cell receptor beta chains presented below share a single source sample, sequenced in a study of a mutant IDH1 vaccine in newly diagnosed glioma. Their antigen targets remain unknown. Described time point: week 5, during vaccination. In the vaccine, a single dose held 300 ug of the mutant IDH1 20-mer peptide, along with topical imiquimod. Profiling relied on immunoSEQ multiplex PCR, and the TCRdb table lists in-frame clones only, not all of them. The data hold roughly 42,000 clones, with approximately 85% observed a single time. Source: PBMCs, taken from a glioma patient whose treatment included an IDH1 peptide vaccine. These receptors originate from a man aged 40-49 years with glioma.

This clone has only a few counts. V is TRBV23-1 and J is TRBJ2-5, with D possibly matching TRBD2 (5 bases). Being an ORF, TRBV23-1 has a function that is uncertain. This CDR3 has 15 amino acids. Trimming cost V 6 bases and J 5 bases, with 19 bases left between them. The CDR3 region is CASSPKRAGRETQYF. Here the CDR3 DNA reads TGCGCCAGCAGCCCTAAGAGGGCCGGTCGGGAGACCCAGTACTTC.

The rearrangement joins TRBV5-1 to TRBJ2-7, with TRBD2 as a possible D gene (6 bases). The CDR3 is made up of 14 amino acids. V was pared by 4 bases and J by 0 bases, with 11 bases between. Germline CDR1 reads SGHRS; CDR2 reads YFSETQ. CDR3 protein: CASSVAGFSYEQYF. The CDR3 DNA reads as TGCGCCAGCAGCGTCGCGGGGTTCTCCTACGAGCAGTACTTC.

This sequence joins TRBV7-2 and TRBJ2-7; D possibly corresponds to TRBD2 (6 bases). With 5 bases removed from V and 7 bases from J, the gap between germline ends came to 21 bases. The CDR3 is 15 residues long. Germline V gives CDR1 SGHTA, CDR2 FQGNSA. The CDR3 DNA follows: TGTGCCAGCAGCCAACGGGACCGCCTTCGGGAGGAGCAGTACTTC. This codes for CASSQRDRLREEQYF.

The chain joins TRBV5-1 to TRBJ2-5; TRBD1 is a possible D gene (6 bases). CDR1 and CDR2 (germline): SGHRS, YFSETQ. The V end was cut by 8 bases, the J end by 4 bases, with 15 bases between. The CDR3 extends over 13 amino acids. Here the CDR3 reads CASSLTGVETQYF. Written as DNA, the CDR3 is TGCGCCAGTTCCTTGACAGGAGTAGAGACCCAGTACTTC.

J is TRBJ2-1 and V is TRBV21-1. TRBV21-1 is a known pseudogene. The CDR3 length is 16 residues. The CDR3 loop is CASSRNRANSYNEQFF. As DNA, the CDR3 is TGTGCCAGCAGCAGGAATCGCGCTAACTCCTACAATGAGCAGTTCTTC.

CDR3 DNA sequence: TGTGCCAGCAGGGGACAGACGAACTATGGCTACACCTTC. Translated: CASRGQTNYGYTF. The V call is TRBV7-3, the J call TRBJ1-2, with TRBD1 matching over 7 bases. CDR1 and CDR2 (germline): SGHTA, FQGTGA. The ends lost 6 bases at V and 2 bases at J; junction bases unmatched: 3. The CDR3 extends over 13 amino acids.

The CDR3 reads CASRRQGVGETQYF. The CDR3, as DNA: TGTGCCAGCAGAAGACAGGGGGTAGGAGAGACCCAGTACTTC. This sequence joins TRBV28 and TRBJ2-5, with 9 positions matching TRBD1. V gave up 6 bases and J gave up 4 bases; unmatched junction bases: 6. From germline, CDR1 is MDHEN and CDR2 SYDVKM. CDR3 length: 14 amino acids.

This clone was found once. The rearrangement uses TRBV25-1 and TRBJ2-5; possible D gene TRBD1, 6 bases. Germline V gene data show CDR1 as MGHDK and CDR2 as SYGVNS. The CDR3 contains 13 residues. Trimming took 6 bases from V and 5 from J, leaving 13 bases between them. CDR3 DNA sequence: TGTGCCAGCAGAACAGGGCGCGGGGAGACCCAGTACTTC. It translates to CASRTGRGETQYF.

V gene TRBV2 combines with J gene TRBJ1-5, with D tentatively TRBD1 (5 bases). V shed 0 bases and J shed 7 bases, with 13 bases lying between them. The CDR3 spans 15 residues. In germline, CDR1 is SNHLY, CDR2 FYNNEI. The CDR3 region has the DNA TGTGCCAGCAGTGAAGCGCAAGGGGCCGGACAGCCCCAGCATTTT. It encodes CASSEAQGAGQPQHF.

This clone was seen a few times. The chain carries TRBV9 and TRBJ2-1; TRBD1 aligns across 7 bases. CDR1 SGDLS and CDR2 YYNGEE come from the germline V gene. This CDR3 has 14 amino acids. Trimming took 2 bases from V and 7 from J; bases not matched to a gene: 6. The CDR3 DNA follows: TGTGCCAGCAGCGTGGGGACAGCGCCGAATGAGCAGTTCTTC. Its protein is CASSVGTAPNEQFF.

In its sample, this clone was seen a few times. V is TRBV6-6 and J is TRBJ1-5; D gene uncertain. This CDR3 is 15 amino acids long. The germline V gene has CDR1 MNHNY and CDR2 SVGAGI (reference sequence). Between the trimmed V and J ends, which lost 2 bases and 0 bases, there was a span of 8 bases. This CDR3 reads CASSYGEYSNQPQHF. CDR3 bases: TGTGCCAGCAGTTACGGAGAATATAGCAATCAGCCCCAGCATTTT.

The rearrangement links TRBV2 to TRBJ1-2; maybe TRBD1 (5 bases). V shed 6 bases and J shed 4 bases, with 15 bases lying between them. The germline gives CDR1 SNHLY, CDR2 FYNNEI. This CDR3 region has 14 residues. The CDR3 here is CASRDPRGTYGYTF. As DNA, the CDR3 is TGTGCCAGCAGAGACCCGAGGGGCACCTATGGCTACACCTTC.

This rearrangement joins TRBV7-2 to TRBJ2-7, with D maybe TRBD2 (5 bases). This CDR3 has 12 residues. V was clipped by 4 bases and J by 4 bases, with 8 bases between them. Germline CDR1 SGHTA, CDR2 FQGNSA. CDR3 residues: CASSSTRYEQYF. The DNA for the CDR3 is TGTGCCAGCAGCTCCACTAGATACGAGCAGTACTTC.

The rearrangement uses TRBV7-2 and TRBJ2-7; the D is unclear. CDR3 length: 14 residues. Germline V gene data show CDR1 as SGHTA and CDR2 as FQGNSA. V gave up 2 bases and J gave up 2 bases, with 10 bases separating them. The CDR3, as DNA: TGTGCCAGCAGCTTATCGGGTTTAACCTACGAGCAGTACTTC. Its translation: CASSLSGLTYEQYF.

The chain has TRBV14 and TRBJ2-7; D tentatively reads TRBD1 or TRBD2 (5 bases each). The V and J ends lost 0 bases and 5 bases respectively, with 5 bases between them. CDR3 length equals 12 residues. The germline CDR1 and CDR2 sequences are SGHDN and FVKESK. CDR3 bases: TGTGCCAGCAGCCAAGAGGGGGACGAGCAGTACTTC. Encoded protein: CASSQEGDEQYF.

The V and J genes are TRBV2 and TRBJ2-7; 8 nucleotides agree with TRBD2. The length of the CDR3 is 15 residues. CDR1 SNHLY and CDR2 FYNNEI come from the germline V gene. V was pared by 2 bases and J by 3 bases, with 6 bases of the junction left unmatched. The CDR3 sequence is CASSEYGTSDYEQYF. CDR3 DNA sequence: TGTGCCAGCAGTGAATACGGGACTAGTGACTACGAGCAGTACTTC. Supplemented by reference TRBV2 and TRBJ2-7, the full variable domain reads EPEVTQTPSHQVTQMGQEVILRCVPISNHLYFYWYRQILGQKVEFLVSFYNNEISEKSEIFDDQFSVERPDGSNFTLKIRSTKLEDSAMYFCASSEYGTSDYEQYFGPGTRLTVT.

The J gene is TRBJ2-1, the V gene TRBV6-5; 10 nucleotides line up with TRBD2. Per the germline V gene, CDR1 is MNHEY and CDR2 is SVGAGI. The ends lost 3 bases at V and 11 bases at J; junction bases unmatched: 10. The CDR3 is 15 amino acids. CDR3 sequence reads: CASSYSTSGTSKQFF. The CDR3 DNA is TGTGCCAGCAGTTATTCTACTAGCGGGACATCTAAGCAGTTCTTC.

The gene calls are TRBV18 and TRBJ2-5, with 7 bases fitting TRBD2. The CDR3 covers 14 residues. The germline gives CDR1 KGHSH, CDR2 LQKENI. After removal of 0 bases from V and 4 bases from J, the junction contained 2 bases not matched to a gene. The CDR3 protein is CASSPPTSRETQYF. CDR3 nucleotides: TGTGCCAGCTCACCACCGACTAGCCGAGAGACCCAGTACTTC.

V gene TRBV12-5 combines with J gene TRBJ2-5, with D uncertain. CDR1 LGHNT and CDR2 FRNRAP come from the germline V gene. CDR3 length: 15 residues. The V end lost 2 bases, the J end lost 4 bases, and 14 bases lay between the germline ends. The CDR3 region has the DNA TGTGCTAGTGGTTTGAGCCAATGGTATCGAGAGACCCAGTACTTC. Its protein is CASGLSQWYRETQYF.

This chain connects TRBV27 to TRBJ2-6; D uncertain. Germline CDR1 MNHEY, CDR2 SMNVEV (reference sequence). The CDR3 is made up of 17 amino acids. Trimming stripped 3 bases from V and 2 bases from J, with 14 bases between. The CDR3 DNA follows: TGTGCCAGCAGTTTGAACATTCCCACGGCTGGGGCCAACGTCCTGACTTTC. This translates into CASSLNIPTAGANVLTF. The complete variable domain, with remaining parts taken from reference TRBV27 and TRBJ2-6, reads EAQVTQNPRYLITVTGKKLTVTCSQNMNHEYMSWYRQDPGLGLRQIYYSMNVEVTDKGDVPEGYKVSRKEKRNFPLILESPSPNQTSLYFCASSLNIPTAGANVLTFGAGSRLTVL.

The chain has TRBV15 and TRBJ1-1; no clear D. V was pared by 1 base and J by 2 bases, with 11 bases between. This CDR3 spans 15 amino acids. Per the germline V gene, CDR1 is LNHNV and CDR2 is YYDKDF (reference sequence). DNA of the CDR3: TGTGCCACCAGCAGAGCTTTTACGGCAAACACTGAAGCTTTCTTT. Translation: CATSRAFTANTEAFF.

The chain links TRBV6-1 to TRBJ2-1; D gene ambiguous. The CDR3 totals 14 residues. Trimming took off 0 bases at V and 10 bases at J, with 13 bases between the two ends. Germline lookup yields CDR1 MNHNS and CDR2 SASEGT. CDR3 coding DNA: TGTGCCAGCAGTGAAGCTAGAACTTCCCCGGAGCAGTTCTTC. Protein product: CASSEARTSPEQFF.

The chain employs TRBV19 and TRBJ1-2, with unresolved D. Germline V CDR1 and CDR2: LNHDA, SQIVND (reference sequence). The CDR3 has 14 amino acids. V was cut by 3 bases and J by 4 bases, with 12 bases left in between. The CDR3 DNA reads TGTGCCAGTAGTATTCGGTCCTTCGTCTATGGCTACACCTTC. This translates into CASSIRSFVYGYTF.

The chain employs TRBV2 and TRBJ1-5, with 10 positions matching TRBD1. The germline V gene has CDR1 SNHLY and CDR2 FYNNEI. Trimming at V came to 6 bases and at J to 9 bases, leaving 5 bases not matched to a gene. This CDR3 contains 13 residues. The CDR3 protein is CASRDRGIGPQHF. The CDR3 DNA sequence: TGTGCCAGCAGGGACAGGGGGATTGGGCCCCAGCATTTT.

The chain links TRBV7-2 to TRBJ1-3; D not certain. Trimming stripped 1 base from V and 0 bases from J, with 7 bases between. CDR1 is SGHTA and CDR2 is FQGNSA in the germline V gene. This CDR3 spans 15 amino acids. CDR3 sequence reads: CASSLDHLSGNTIYF. DNA of the CDR3: TGTGCCAGCAGCTTAGACCACCTCTCTGGAAACACCATATATTTT.

The J gene is TRBJ2-1, the V gene TRBV20-1; unclear D gene. The CDR3 spans 11 residues. Germline values: CDR1 DFQATT, CDR2 SNEGSKA (reference sequence). CDR3 in DNA: TGCAGGATACGGACCGGGAATGAGCAGTTCTTC. This encodes CRIRTGNEQFF.

This clone is a singleton in its sample. The chain links TRBV6-6 to TRBJ1-2, with D perhaps TRBD1 (6 bases). V lost 5 bases to trimming and J lost 11 bases, with 18 bases between them. This CDR3 contains 13 residues. The germline gives CDR1 MNHNY, CDR2 SVGAGI (reference sequence). CDR3 residues: CASSRGTNGAYTF. Here the CDR3 DNA reads TGTGCCAGCAGTAGGGGGACAAATGGGGCTTACACCTTC.

The rearrangement joins TRBV14 to TRBJ2-7, with a weak D call TRBD2 (7 bases). Trimming removed 3 bases from V and 0 bases from J, with 21 bases in between. Looked up from germline, CDR1 is SGHDN and CDR2 is FVKESK. The CDR3 spans 18 residues. The CDR3 DNA sequence: TGTGCCAGCAGCCAGGGGCGGAGGGGGGCTAGCGGCTCCTACGAGCAGTACTTC. This translates into CASSQGRRGASGSYEQYF.

As for this clone: It is unclear where the CDR3 begins or ends on the DNA, so no DNA is shown, and the CDR3 is as TCRdb lists it. V gene TRBV21-1 combines with J gene TRBJ1-4; TRBD1, the table's D call, was not compared with the DNA. TRBV21-1 is classified as a pseudogene. The CDR3 is 19 residues long, counting both termini. The CDR3 reads CASSKVAAGINATNEKLFF.

The J gene is TRBJ2-1, the V gene TRBV7-2, with TRBD2 matching over 12 bases. CDR1 SGHTA and CDR2 FQGNSA come from the germline V gene. V was pared by 7 bases and J by 15 bases, with 13 bases of the junction left unmatched. The CDR3 length is 14 residues. In nucleotides, the CDR3 is TGTGCCAGCAATTTCGGGACTAGCGGGCCCAGAGTGTTCTTC. Its translation: CASNFGTSGPRVFF.

As DNA, the CDR3 is TGTGCCAGCAGCGTAGGATCGAGGAGTGACAATGAGCAGTTCTTC. It specifies CASSVGSRSDNEQFF. The chain recombines TRBV9 with TRBJ2-1; D gene uncertain. The CDR3 totals 15 residues. Germline loops: CDR1 SGDLS, CDR2 YYNGEE. V dropped 0 bases and J dropped 5 bases, with 12 bases sitting between them.

This rearrangement joins TRBV2 to TRBJ2-7; 7 nucleotides match TRBD2. The germline V gene encodes CDR1 SNHLY and CDR2 FYNNEI. CDR3 size: 10 residues. Germline trimming cut 9 bases from V and 9 bases from J; bases unmatched to any gene: 5. The CDR3 DNA reads as TGTGCCAGTACTAGCGTGGCGCAGTACTTC. Encoded protein: CASTSVAQYF.